This TCR beta chain stems from a study of technical replicates of blood from a few donors. Profiled with immunoSEQ multiplex PCR; TCRdb holds only in-frame clones, not every one. The table includes roughly 80,000 clones, more than 85% detected once. The CDR3 totals 15 residues. The ends were cut back, 0 bases at V and 6 bases at J, with 15 bases in the middle. Germline V lookup: CDR1 MGHRA, CDR2 YSYEKL. Input material: T cells isolated from PBMCs. This clonotype was sampled from a human donor in good health. The chain uses TRBV4-1 and TRBJ2-7; TRBD1 is a possible D gene (7 bases). CDR3 sequence: CASSQEGQMGGEQYF. The CDR3 bases are TGCGCCAGCAGCCAAGAGGGACAGATGGGGGGCGAGCAGTACTTC.